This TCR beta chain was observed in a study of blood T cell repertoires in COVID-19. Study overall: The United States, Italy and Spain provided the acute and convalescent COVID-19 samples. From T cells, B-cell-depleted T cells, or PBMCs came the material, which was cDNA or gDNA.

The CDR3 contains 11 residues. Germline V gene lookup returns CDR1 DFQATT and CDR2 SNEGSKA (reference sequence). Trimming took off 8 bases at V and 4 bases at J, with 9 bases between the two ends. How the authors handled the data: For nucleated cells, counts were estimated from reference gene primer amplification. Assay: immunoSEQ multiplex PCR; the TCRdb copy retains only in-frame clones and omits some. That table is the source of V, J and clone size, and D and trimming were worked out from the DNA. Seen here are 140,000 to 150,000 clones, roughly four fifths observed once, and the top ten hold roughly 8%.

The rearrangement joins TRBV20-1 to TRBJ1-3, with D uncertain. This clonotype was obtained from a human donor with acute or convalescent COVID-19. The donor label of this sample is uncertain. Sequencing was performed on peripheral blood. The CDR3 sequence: CSSPLGNTIYF. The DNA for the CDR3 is TGCAGTTCCCCTCTAGGAAACACCATATATTTT.